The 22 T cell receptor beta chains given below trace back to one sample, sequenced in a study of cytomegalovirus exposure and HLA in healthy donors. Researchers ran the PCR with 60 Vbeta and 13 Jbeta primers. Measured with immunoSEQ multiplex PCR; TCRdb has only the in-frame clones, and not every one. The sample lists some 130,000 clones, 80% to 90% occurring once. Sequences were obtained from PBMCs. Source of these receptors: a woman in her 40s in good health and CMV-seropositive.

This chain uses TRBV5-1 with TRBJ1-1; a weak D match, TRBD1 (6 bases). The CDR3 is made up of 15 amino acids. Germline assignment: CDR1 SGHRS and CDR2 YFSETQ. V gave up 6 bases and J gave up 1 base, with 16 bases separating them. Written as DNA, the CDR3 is TGCGCCAGCAACAAATCTCCGACAGGGAACACTGAAGCTTTCTTT. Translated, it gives CASNKSPTGNTEAFF.

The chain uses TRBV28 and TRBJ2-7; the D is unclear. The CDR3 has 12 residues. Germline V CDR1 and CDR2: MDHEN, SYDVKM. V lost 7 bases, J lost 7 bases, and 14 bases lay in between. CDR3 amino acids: CASTRGVQEQYF. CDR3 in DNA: TGTGCCAGCACCCGAGGCGTTCAAGAGCAGTACTTC.

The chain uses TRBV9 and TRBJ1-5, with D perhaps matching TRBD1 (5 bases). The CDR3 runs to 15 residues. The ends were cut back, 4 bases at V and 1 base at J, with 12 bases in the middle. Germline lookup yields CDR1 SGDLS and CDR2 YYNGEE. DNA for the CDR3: TGTGCCAGCAGCCCTTTTGGGGGGAGCAATCAGCCCCAGCATTTT. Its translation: CASSPFGGSNQPQHF.

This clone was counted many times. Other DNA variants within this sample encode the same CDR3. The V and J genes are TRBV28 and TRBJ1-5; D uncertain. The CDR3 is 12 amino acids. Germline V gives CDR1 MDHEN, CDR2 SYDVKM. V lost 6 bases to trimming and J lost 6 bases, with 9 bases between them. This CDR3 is CASRAGSQPQHF. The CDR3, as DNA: TGTGCCAGCAGGGCTGGCAGTCAGCCCCAGCATTTT.

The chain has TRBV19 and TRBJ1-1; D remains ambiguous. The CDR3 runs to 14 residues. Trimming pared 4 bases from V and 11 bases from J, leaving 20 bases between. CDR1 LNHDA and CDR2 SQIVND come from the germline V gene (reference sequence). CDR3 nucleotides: TGTGCCAGTAGTACCTCCGGGAGTCGAATTAAGGCTTTCTTT. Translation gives CASSTSGSRIKAFF.

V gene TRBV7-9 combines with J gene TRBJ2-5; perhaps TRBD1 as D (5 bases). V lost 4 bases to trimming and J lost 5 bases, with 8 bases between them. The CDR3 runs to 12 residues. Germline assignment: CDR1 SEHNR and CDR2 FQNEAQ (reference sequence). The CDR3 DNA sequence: TGTGCCAGCAGCTCAGGGTTGGAGACCCAGTACTTC. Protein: CASSSGLETQYF.

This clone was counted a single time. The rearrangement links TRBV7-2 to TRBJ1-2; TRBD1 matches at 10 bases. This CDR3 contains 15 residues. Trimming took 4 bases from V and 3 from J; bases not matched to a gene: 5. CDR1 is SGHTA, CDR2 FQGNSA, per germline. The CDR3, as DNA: TGTGCCAGCAGCTCTCCGGACAGGGGGGACTATGGCTACACCTTC. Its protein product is CASSSPDRGDYGYTF.

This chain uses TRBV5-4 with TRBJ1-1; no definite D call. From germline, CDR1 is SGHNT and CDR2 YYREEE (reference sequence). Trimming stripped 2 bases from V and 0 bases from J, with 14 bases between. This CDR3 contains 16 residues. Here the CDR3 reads CASSLLGQAMNTEAFF. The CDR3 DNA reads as TGTGCCAGCAGCTTACTTGGTCAGGCCATGAACACTGAAGCTTTCTTT. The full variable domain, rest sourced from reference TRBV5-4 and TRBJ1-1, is ETGVTQSPTHLIKTRGQQVTLRCSSQSGHNTVSWYQQALGQGPQFIFQYYREEENGRGNFPPRFSGLQFPNYSSELNVNALELDDSALYLCASSLLGQAMNTEAFFGQGTRLTVV.

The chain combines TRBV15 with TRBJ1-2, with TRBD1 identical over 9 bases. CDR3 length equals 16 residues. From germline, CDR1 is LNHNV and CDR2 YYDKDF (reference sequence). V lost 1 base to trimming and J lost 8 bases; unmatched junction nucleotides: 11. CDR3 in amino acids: CATSRGRTGVARGYTF. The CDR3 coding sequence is TGTGCCACCAGCAGAGGGAGGACAGGGGTGGCTAGAGGCTACACCTTC.

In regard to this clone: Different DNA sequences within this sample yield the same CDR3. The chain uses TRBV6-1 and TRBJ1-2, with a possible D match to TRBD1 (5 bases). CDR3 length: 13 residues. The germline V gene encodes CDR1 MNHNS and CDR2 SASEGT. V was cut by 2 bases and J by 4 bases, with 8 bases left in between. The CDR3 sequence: CASSERQGYGYTF. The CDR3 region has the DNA TGTGCCAGCAGTGAAAGGCAGGGCTATGGCTACACCTTC.

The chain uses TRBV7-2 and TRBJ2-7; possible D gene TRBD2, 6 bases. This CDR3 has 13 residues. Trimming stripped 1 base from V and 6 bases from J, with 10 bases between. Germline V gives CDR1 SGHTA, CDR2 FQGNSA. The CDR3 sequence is CASSLVGGAEQYF. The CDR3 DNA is TGTGCCAGCAGCTTAGTTGGAGGGGCCGAGCAGTACTTC.

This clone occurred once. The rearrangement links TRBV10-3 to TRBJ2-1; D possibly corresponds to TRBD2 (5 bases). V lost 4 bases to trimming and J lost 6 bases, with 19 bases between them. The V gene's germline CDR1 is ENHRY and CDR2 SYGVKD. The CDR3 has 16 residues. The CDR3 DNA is TGTGCCATCAGTGTAAACACTGGTCTAGCAGGCAATGAGCAGTTCTTC. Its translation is CAISVNTGLAGNEQFF.

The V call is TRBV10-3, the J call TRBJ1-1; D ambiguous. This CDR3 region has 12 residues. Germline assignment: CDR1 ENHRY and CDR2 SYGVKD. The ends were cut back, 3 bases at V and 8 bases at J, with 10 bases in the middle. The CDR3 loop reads CAISDGPYEAFF. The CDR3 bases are TGTGCCATCAGTGATGGCCCTTACGAAGCTTTCTTT.

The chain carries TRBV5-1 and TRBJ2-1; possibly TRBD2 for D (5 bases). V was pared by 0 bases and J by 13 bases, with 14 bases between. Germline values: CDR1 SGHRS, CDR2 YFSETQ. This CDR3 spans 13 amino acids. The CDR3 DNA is TGCGCCAGCAGCTTGGCCGGGTCTAGCCTCCAGTTCTTC. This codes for CASSLAGSSLQFF.

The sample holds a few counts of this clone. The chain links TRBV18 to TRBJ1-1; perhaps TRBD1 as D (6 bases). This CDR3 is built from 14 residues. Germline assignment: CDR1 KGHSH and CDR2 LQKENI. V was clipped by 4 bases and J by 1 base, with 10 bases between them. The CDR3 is CASSLETGNTEAFF. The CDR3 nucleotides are TGTGCCAGCTCACTTGAGACAGGGAACACTGAAGCTTTCTTT.

The chain's CDR3 is CASSLSGSNQPQHF. The CDR3 nucleotides read TGTGCCAGCAGCTTGTCAGGGTCTAATCAGCCCCAGCATTTT. The V and J genes are TRBV5-6 and TRBJ1-5, with a weak D call TRBD1 (5 bases). There are 14 residues in the CDR3. Germline-derived CDR1 and CDR2 are SGHDT and YYEEEE. V shed 1 base and J shed 4 bases, with 9 bases lying between them.

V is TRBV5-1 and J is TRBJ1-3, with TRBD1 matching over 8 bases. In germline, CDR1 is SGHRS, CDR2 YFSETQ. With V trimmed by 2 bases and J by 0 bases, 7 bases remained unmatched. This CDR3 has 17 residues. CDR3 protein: CASSFTPGGDSGNTIYF. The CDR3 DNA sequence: TGCGCCAGCAGCTTCACTCCAGGGGGCGACTCTGGAAACACCATATATTTT.

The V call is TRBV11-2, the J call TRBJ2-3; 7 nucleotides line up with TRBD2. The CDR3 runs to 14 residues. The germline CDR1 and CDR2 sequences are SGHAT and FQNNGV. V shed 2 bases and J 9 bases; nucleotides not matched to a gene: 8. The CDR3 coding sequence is TGTGCCAGCAGCTTATGGTCTTGGGGGGGGACGCAGTATTTT. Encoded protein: CASSLWSWGGTQYF.

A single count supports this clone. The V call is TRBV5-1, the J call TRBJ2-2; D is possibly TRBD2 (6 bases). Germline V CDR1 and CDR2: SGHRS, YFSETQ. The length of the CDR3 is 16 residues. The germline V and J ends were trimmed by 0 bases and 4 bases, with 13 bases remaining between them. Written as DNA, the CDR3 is TGCGCCAGCAGCTTGGACCGGGAGTTGCTCACCGGGGAGCTGTTTTTT. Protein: CASSLDRELLTGELFF.

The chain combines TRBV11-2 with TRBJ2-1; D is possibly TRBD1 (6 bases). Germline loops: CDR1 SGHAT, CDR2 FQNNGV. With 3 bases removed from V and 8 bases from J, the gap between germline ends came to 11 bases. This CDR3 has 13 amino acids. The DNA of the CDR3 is TGTGCCAGCAGCTTCGCACAGGGTTATGAGCAGTTCTTC. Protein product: CASSFAQGYEQFF.

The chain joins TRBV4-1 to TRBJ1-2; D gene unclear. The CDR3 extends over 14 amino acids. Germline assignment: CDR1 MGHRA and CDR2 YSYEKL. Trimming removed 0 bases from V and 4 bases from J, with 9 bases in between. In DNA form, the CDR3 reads TGCGCCAGCAGCCAAGATCCGGGAAGCTATGGCTACACCTTC. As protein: CASSQDPGSYGYTF.

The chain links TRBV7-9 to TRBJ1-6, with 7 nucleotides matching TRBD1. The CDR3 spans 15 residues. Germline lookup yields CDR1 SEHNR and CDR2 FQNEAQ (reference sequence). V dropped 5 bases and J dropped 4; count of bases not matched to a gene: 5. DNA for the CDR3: TGTGCCAGCAGCCAGATGACAGGGTATAATTCACCCCTCCACTTT. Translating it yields CASSQMTGYNSPLHF.